What follows are 23 T cell receptor beta chains derived from one specimen sequenced in a study of cytomegalovirus exposure and HLA in healthy donors. PCR employed 60 Vbeta and 13 Jbeta primers. Assay: immunoSEQ multiplex PCR; the TCRdb copy retains only in-frame clones and omits some. The ten top clones account for approximately 4.6%, within a sample of 65,000 to 95,000 clones. The sample was PBMCs. These receptors were obtained from a man in his thirties or forties in good health and CMV-seronegative.

The V call is TRBV2, the J call TRBJ1-5, with TRBD1 matching over 8 bases. Germline CDR1 reads SNHLY; CDR2 reads FYNNEI. With 7 bases clipped from V and 4 bases from J, the junction kept 3 bases outside the gene matches. The CDR3 spans 13 residues. The CDR3 reads CASKGTGNQPQHF. The CDR3, as DNA: TGTGCCAGCAAAGGGACAGGTAATCAGCCCCAGCATTTT. Full variable domain (remainder filled in from reference TRBV2 and TRBJ1-5): EPEVTQTPSHQVTQMGQEVILRCVPISNHLYFYWYRQILGQKVEFLVSFYNNEISEKSEIFDDQFSVERPDGSNFTLKIRSTKLEDSAMYFCASKGTGNQPQHFGDGTRLSIL.

This chain uses TRBV18 with TRBJ1-2; D remains unclear. Trimming stripped 6 bases from V and 2 bases from J, with 10 bases between. Germline V CDR1 and CDR2: KGHSH, LQKENI. CDR3 length: 13 amino acids. This CDR3 is CASSSGRNYGYTF. In DNA form, the CDR3 reads TGTGCCAGCTCGTCTGGCAGGAACTATGGCTACACCTTC.

This sequence joins TRBV7-9 and TRBJ2-7; 8 positions match TRBD1. The germline V gene encodes CDR1 SEHNR and CDR2 FQNEAQ (reference sequence). The CDR3 extends over 15 amino acids. V lost 4 bases to trimming and J lost 3 bases; unmatched junction nucleotides: 8. CDR3 bases: TGTGCCAGCAGCTGGACAGGGCAGTCGTACTACGAGCAGTACTTC. Protein sequence: CASSWTGQSYYEQYF.

V and J are TRBV5-6 and TRBJ1-5; maybe TRBD1 (6 bases). From germline, CDR1 is SGHDT and CDR2 YYEEEE. This CDR3 comprises 18 residues. Trimming removed 3 bases at V and 0 bases at J, with 19 bases between. CDR3 in amino acids: CASSSSRGGAYSNQPQHF. The CDR3 nucleotides read TGTGCCAGCAGCTCCTCTAGGGGGGGCGCTTATAGCAATCAGCCCCAGCATTTT.

This chain connects TRBV11-2 to TRBJ2-2, with D uncertain. V dropped 4 bases and J dropped 3 bases, with 6 bases sitting between them. CDR1 and CDR2 (germline): SGHAT, FQNNGV. The CDR3 contains 13 residues. The CDR3 loop is CASSYLHTGELFF. CDR3 coding DNA: TGTGCCAGCAGCTACTTGCACACCGGGGAGCTGTTTTTT.

The chain employs TRBV7-9 and TRBJ1-2; 8 positions match TRBD1. Per the germline V gene, CDR1 is SEHNR and CDR2 is FQNEAQ (reference sequence). Germline trimming cut 5 bases from V and 6 bases from J; bases unmatched to any gene: 8. The CDR3 sequence is 14 residues long. Here the CDR3 DNA reads TGTGCCAGCAGCCTCCCGGACAGGGTGCATGGCTACACCTTC. This gives the protein CASSLPDRVHGYTF.

The chain carries TRBV18 and TRBJ2-5; D may be TRBD2 (5 bases). Gene TRBJ2-7 matches the end of the DNA better, so the J call may be wrong. The germline CDR1 and CDR2 sequences are KGHSH and LQKENI. CDR3 length: 14 amino acids. CDR3 sequence: CASSPQAADYEQYF. In DNA form, the CDR3 reads TGTGCCAGCTCACCACAAGCGGCTGACTACGAGCAGTACTTC.

The chain carries TRBV28 and TRBJ1-1, with 12 bases matching TRBD1. V trimming: 2 bases; J trimming: 4 bases; junction bases outside the gene matches: 2. This CDR3 has 15 amino acids. Germline CDR1 is MDHEN and CDR2 is SYDVKM. In DNA form, the CDR3 reads TGTGCCAGCAGTTTACTGGGACAGGGGGCCACTGAAGCTTTCTTT. It is translated as CASSLLGQGATEAFF.

V usage is TRBV7-2 and J usage is TRBJ2-7, with 14 bases fitting TRBD2. Trimming at V came to 4 bases and at J to 3 bases, leaving 5 bases not matched to a gene. The germline gives CDR1 SGHTA, CDR2 FQGNSA. The CDR3 is made up of 16 amino acids. Here the CDR3 reads CASSSGLAGVYYEQYF. The CDR3 coding sequence is TGTGCCAGCAGCTCGGGACTAGCGGGAGTTTACTACGAGCAGTACTTC.

This chain uses TRBV5-4 with TRBJ2-7, with 10 bases lining up with TRBD1. V shed 2 bases and J 4 bases; nucleotides not matched to a gene: 6. Looked up from germline, CDR1 is SGHNT and CDR2 is YYREEE (reference sequence). The CDR3 has 15 amino acids. CDR3 bases: TGTGCCAGCAGCTTCGTGGGACAGGGGAGTTACGAGCAGTACTTC. Protein product: CASSFVGQGSYEQYF.

The rearrangement links TRBV5-1 to TRBJ1-2; possibly TRBD1 for D (6 bases). Per the germline V gene, CDR1 is SGHRS and CDR2 is YFSETQ. Trimming removed 4 bases at V and 4 bases at J, with 17 bases between. The CDR3 covers 15 residues. The CDR3 reads CASSPQGEGTYGYTF. In DNA form, the CDR3 reads TGCGCCAGCAGCCCACAGGGAGAGGGGACCTATGGCTACACCTTC. Supplemented by reference TRBV5-1 and TRBJ1-2, the full variable domain reads KAGVTQTPRYLIKTRGQQVTLSCSPISGHRSVSWYQQTPGQGLQFLFEYFSETQRNKGNFPGRFSGRQFSNSRSEMNVSTLELGDSALYLCASSPQGEGTYGYTFGSGTRLTVV.

The genes are TRBV5-1 and TRBJ2-1; TRBD1 might be the D (5 bases). In germline, CDR1 is SGHRS, CDR2 YFSETQ. The germline V and J ends were trimmed by 4 bases and 0 bases, with 14 bases remaining between them. This CDR3 has 16 amino acids. This CDR3 is CASSGYRSNSYNEQFF. For the CDR3, the DNA is TGCGCCAGCAGCGGTTACAGGAGTAACTCCTACAATGAGCAGTTCTTC.

This rearrangement joins TRBV10-1 to TRBJ1-5; unclear D gene. The CDR3 length is 15 residues. Looked up from germline, CDR1 is WNHNN and CDR2 is SYGVQD (reference sequence). Between the trimmed V and J ends, which lost 7 bases and 7 bases, there was a span of 20 bases. This CDR3 reads CASNSREAIHQPQHF. CDR3 sequence (DNA): TGCGCCAGCAACTCGAGGGAGGCAATCCACCAGCCCCAGCATTTT.

The chain uses TRBV10-2 and TRBJ2-2; TRBD2 might be the D (5 bases). Trimming shortened V by 2 bases and J by 3 bases, and 7 bases separated the two germline ends. CDR1 is WSHSY and CDR2 is SAAADI in the germline V gene. The CDR3 runs 14 residues. CDR3 nucleotide sequence: TGCGCCAGCAGTGAGGACTATTACACCGGGGAGCTGTTTTTT. Translation gives CASSEDYYTGELFF.

A note on this clone: Lacking the conserved final phenylalanine or tryptophan, this CDR3 likely reflects a read error. Because the CDR3's place on the DNA is in doubt, the DNA is left out and the CDR3 is given as listed by TCRdb. The rearrangement uses TRBV6-1 and TRBJ1-1. The CDR3 totals 9 residues, both ends included. The V gene's germline CDR1 is MNHNS and CDR2 SASEGT. The CDR3 spells CARPLLGSV.

The chain employs TRBV12-5 and TRBJ1-2, with D possibly being TRBD1 (5 bases). This CDR3 comprises 14 residues. Germline V lookup: CDR1 LGHNT, CDR2 FRNRAP. Trimming removed 2 bases from V and 4 bases from J, with 11 bases in between. For the CDR3, the DNA is TGTGCTAGTGGTTTGTTCAGACAGAGCTATGGCTACACCTTC. Translation gives CASGLFRQSYGYTF.

The chain joins TRBV6-6 to TRBJ1-4, with unresolved D. The germline V gene encodes CDR1 MNHNY and CDR2 SVGAGI (reference sequence). This CDR3 contains 15 residues. V gave up 4 bases and J gave up 8 bases, with 17 bases separating them. This CDR3 is CASSSAVGRGEKLFF. The CDR3 DNA follows: TGTGCCAGCAGTTCCGCTGTCGGGCGAGGGGAAAAACTGTTTTTT.

This chain uses TRBV6-6 with TRBJ2-7; 8 positions agree with TRBD2. CDR3 length equals 11 residues. The germline V gene has CDR1 MNHNY and CDR2 SVGAGI (reference sequence). CDR3 protein: CGTTSVYEQYF. CDR3 bases: TGTGGAACGACTAGCGTCTACGAGCAGTACTTC.

The chain has TRBV18 and TRBJ2-1, with TRBD2 identical over 13 bases. Germline V gene sequence: CDR1 KGHSH, CDR2 LQKENI. V shed 3 bases, J shed 8 bases, and the junction held 10 bases outside the gene matches. The CDR3 has 17 residues. CDR3 sequence reads: CASSPKSGTSGIYEQFF. DNA for the CDR3: TGTGCCAGCTCACCTAAATCCGGGACTAGCGGGATCTATGAGCAGTTCTTC.

The chain is built from TRBV4-2 and TRBJ2-5; TRBD2 aligns across 14 bases. Germline V lookup: CDR1 LGHNA, CDR2 YNFKEQ. This CDR3 is built from 16 residues. The V gene end was trimmed by 1 base and the J gene end by 6 bases; junction bases not matched to a gene: 4. The CDR3: CASSQAGTSGRKTQYF. Here the CDR3 DNA reads TGTGCCAGCAGCCAAGCTGGGACTAGCGGGAGAAAGACCCAGTACTTC.

The CDR3: CASSAPRYGYTF. CDR3 DNA: TGTGCCAGCAGCGCCCCGCGTTATGGCTACACCTTC. The chain employs TRBV9 and TRBJ1-2; D is undetermined. CDR3 length: 12 residues. V was trimmed by 3 bases and J by 5 bases, leaving 8 bases between them. The germline V gene encodes CDR1 SGDLS and CDR2 YYNGEE.

This rearrangement joins TRBV27 to TRBJ2-1, with D possibly matching TRBD2 (5 bases). CDR3 length: 14 residues. From germline, CDR1 is MNHEY and CDR2 SMNVEV (reference sequence). V was shortened by 5 bases and J by 3 bases, with 11 bases between the two germline ends. The CDR3 loop reads CASSLPGFYNEQFF. The CDR3 bases are TGTGCCAGCAGTCTTCCGGGGTTCTACAATGAGCAGTTCTTC.

The V call is TRBV15, the J call TRBJ2-2; possible D gene TRBD2, 5 bases. Trimming pared 8 bases from V and 3 bases from J, leaving 13 bases between. This CDR3 spans 14 amino acids. The germline V gene has CDR1 LNHNV and CDR2 YYDKDF (reference sequence). The CDR3 bases are TGTGCCACCCGAAGGGCCGGGGACACCGGGGAGCTGTTTTTT. Its protein product is CATRRAGDTGELFF. Filled out from reference TRBV15 and TRBJ2-2, the complete variable domain reads DAMVIQNPRYQVTQFGKPVTLSCSQTLNHNVMYWYQQKSSQAPKLLFHYYDKDFNNEADTPDNFQSRRPNTSFCFLDIRSPGLGDTAMYLCATRRAGDTGELFFGEGSRLTVL.